This TCR beta chain stems from a study of technical replicates of blood from a few donors. Assay: immunoSEQ multiplex PCR; the TCRdb copy retains only in-frame clones and omits some. The table shows more than 70,000 clones, with 90% to 95% occurring only once. In germline, CDR1 is MNHEY, CDR2 SVGAGI. The CDR3 consists of 12 residues. V was shortened by 5 bases and J by 4 bases, with 9 bases between the two germline ends. The sequenced material came from T cells isolated from PBMCs. This receptor was identified in a human donor in good health. V is TRBV6-5 and J is TRBJ2-7; D not certain. CDR3 sequence: CASSPQTYEQYF. The CDR3 DNA reads as TGTGCCAGCAGTCCTCAGACATACGAGCAGTACTTC.